A single sample is the source of the 5 T cell receptor beta chains below, sequenced in a study of monozygotic twins with inflammatory bowel disease (dated by TCRdb to between 2018 and 2021). Library creation used 5' RACE. Sequencer: Illumina HiSeq 2500. Each entry corresponds to one CDR3 protein sequence from reads that TCRdb reprocessed, and DNA is not given. The sample table on file contains about 300,000 distinct CDR3 sequences. Of the sample, roughly 5.3% falls within the top ten clones. The sample consisted of blood. The receptors shown here come from a human donor with ulcerative colitis or Crohn's disease, or a healthy co-twin of an affected twin (not recorded which).

The chain joins TRBV5-1 to TRBJ1-5. Per germline, CDR1 SGHRS and CDR2 YFSETQ. CDR3 length: 16 residues. CDR3 amino acids: CASSLDGLHLNQPQHF.

V usage is TRBV6-2 or TRBV6-3 and J usage is TRBJ2-1. The germline V gene has CDR1 MNHEY and CDR2 SVGEGT. The length of the CDR3 is 11 residues. The CDR3 sequence is CASSYTNEQFF.

The gene calls are TRBV7-9 and TRBJ2-7; the TCRdb call, TRBD1, lacks DNA for checking. In germline, CDR1 is SEHNR, CDR2 FQNEAQ (reference sequence). This CDR3 spans 14 amino acids. CDR3 sequence reads: CASRPGDRSYEQYF.

The genes are TRBV6-1 and TRBJ2-5; the TCRdb D gene call, TRBD1, has no DNA to confirm it. The CDR3 sequence is 12 residues long. CDR1 and CDR2 from the germline V gene are MNHNS and SASEGT. CDR3 amino acids: CASSRTKETQYF.

The chain carries TRBV7-8 and TRBJ1-4; absent DNA, TCRdb's TRBD1 call cannot be checked. CDR3 length equals 15 residues. Per germline, CDR1 SGHVS and CDR2 FQNEAQ. The CDR3 protein is CASSPLPGQGLKLFF.